This T cell receptor (beta chain) stems from a study of cytomegalovirus exposure and HLA in healthy donors. From the 120-subject validation cohort, which was separate from the roughly 700-subject first cohort, the donors were drawn. Here immunoSEQ multiplex PCR was the method, and the copy in TCRdb shows in-frame clones only, minus some. The data contain about 360,000 clones, roughly 89% of them singletons. The CDR3 has 20 amino acids. From germline, CDR1 is SGHRS and CDR2 YFSETQ. Unmatched junction bases numbered 18, after V lost 0 bases and J lost 4 bases. Material: PBMCs. This chain joins TRBV5-1 and TRBJ2-1; 8 nucleotides line up with TRBD2. The receptor's source is a woman aged 18-35 years in good health and CMV-seronegative. Here the CDR3 DNA reads TGCGCCAGCAGCTTGGAAGGACTGGCGGGAGGATTTGGGGCGTACAATGAGCAGTTCTTC. Translated, it gives CASSLEGLAGGFGAYNEQFF.